This TCR beta chain was sequenced in a study of shared clonotypes between healthy human individuals. This table comes from immunoSEQ multiplex PCR, and its TCRdb copy is limited to in-frame clones, with some not included. The data show millions of clones, with over 85% seen just once and roughly 0.36% held by the top ten. CDR1 and CDR2 from the germline V gene are SQVTM and ANQGSEA. The CDR3 sequence is 13 residues long. V lost 6 bases, J lost 0 bases, and 11 bases lay in between. This clone appeared a few times. Other DNA sequences in this specimen translate into the identical CDR3. The sample comprised naive CD4+ T cells from PBMCs. Subset in this sample: CD45RA+ positively selected. This receptor was taken from a man aged 18 to 29 in good health. Some clones in this sample may be carry-over from other donors' samples. V and J are TRBV29-1 and TRBJ1-1; D possibly corresponds to TRBD1 (5 bases). CDR3 in amino acids: CSVEGLMNTEAFF. The CDR3 nucleotides are TGCAGCGTGGAGGGGCTGATGAACACTGAAGCTTTCTTT.